This T cell receptor beta chain was recovered during a study of Tregs in tolerant kidney transplant recipients. The CDR3 spans 15 residues. V lost 2 bases to trimming and J lost 4 bases, with 12 bases between them. Germline V gives CDR1 KGHSH, CDR2 LQKENI. Of note for this clone: Its antigen is unknown. The read comes to an end 3 residues before the CDR3 does, leaving the germline J gene to fill in the end.

Study-wide results and limits: Tregs expanded with activated donor B cells seemed most donor-specific. Some patients' samples used different primers over time, so nucleotide sequences weren't comparable.

CD4+CD25+CD127- Tregs, CD4+CD25- non-Tregs, CD4 and CD8 cells were sorted. TCRdb's copy holds only in-frame clones and misses some; the assay was immunoSEQ multiplex PCR. The sample totals 45,000 to 55,000 clones; its top ten clones hold around 0.8%. The receptor's source is a human donor who received a combined kidney and bone marrow transplant. The chain recombines TRBV18 with TRBJ2-1, with D perhaps being TRBD1 or TRBD2 (5 bases each). Sequencing used CD4+ T cells from blood, obtained before the transplant. The part of the CDR3 DNA that was read is TGTGCCAGCTCACCAAGGCAGGGAGAGTACAATGAG. This codes for CASSPRQGEYNE. The CDR3 as a whole reads CASSPRQGEYNEQFF.